The entry below describes one T cell receptor (beta chain). The data were taken from a study of T cell repertoires in ileal Crohn's disease. Indicated time point: inflamed ileum from the surgical specimen. CDR1 is MGHRA and CDR2 is YSYEKL in the germline V gene. This CDR3 comprises 16 residues. Trimming cost V 4 bases and J 4 bases; bases outside gene matches: 7. TCRdb keeps only in-frame clones here, not all; method: immunoSEQ multiplex PCR. The table shows roughly 16,000 clones, with approximately 92% occurring only once. The J gene is TRBJ1-2, the V gene TRBV4-1; 12 nucleotides agree with TRBD1. The receptor comes from an adult with Crohn's disease. The sequenced sample was ileal tissue. The CDR3 DNA sequence: TGCGCCAGCAGCCGGGGACAGGGGGCCCTAAGCTATGGCTACACCTTC. It specifies CASSRGQGALSYGYTF.